This T cell receptor (beta chain) was captured in a study of spatial heterogeneity in lung cancer. Across the whole study: More than eight raw reads, on average, carried each unique TCR and UMI combination.

Germline CDR1 reads SQVTM; CDR2 reads ANQGSEA. This CDR3 region has 13 residues. As regards this clonotype: Relative to the germline gene, one junction end is altered; a read error may explain this.

Time point specified: sample taken at primary tumor resection. Unsorted whole RNA from tumor, nontumor lung or frozen PBMC underwent sequencing. Samples were obtained from some 70 donors, all untreated early-stage non-small cell lung cancer patients. Every TCR cDNA molecule carried a tag that served as a unique molecular identifier. MiXCR, applied by TCRdb to the 5' RACE reads, yields one record per CDR3 protein. The sample lists 6,000 to 9,000 distinct CDR3 sequences, 5.4% seen once, with approximately 9% in the top ten. V and J are TRBV29-1 and TRBJ2-5, with unresolved D. The specimen was normal lung tissue next to the tumor, collected at surgery. This TCR was recovered from a female donor with early-stage non-small cell lung cancer. This CDR3 reads CSVEASIGEAQYF. The CDR3 region has the DNA TGCAGCGTTGAAGCCAGCATCGGAGAGGCCCAGTACTTC.